This T cell receptor beta chain emerged from a study of T cells after yellow fever vaccination. General study points: Abundant contaminating clonotypes from the bulk population could appear in FACS-sorted repertoires. Detected again after the booster were most primary-vaccination clones, at about 96% CD4 and roughly 88% CD8.

A remark on this clonotype: What it binds is unknown.

A 5'RACE template-switching step, the method used to make TCR cDNA, added a universal primer site and UMIs. TCRdb redid the calling of the 5' RACE reads with MiXCR, one entry per CDR3 protein. The sample includes about 210,000 distinct CDR3 sequences, 3% to 4% seen only once; the top ten take roughly 3.2%. Germline V lookup: CDR1 SGHTA, CDR2 FQGNSA. The junction had 11 bases not matched to a gene; V was cut back by 1 base and J by 0 bases. The CDR3 sequence is 19 residues long. The rearrangement links TRBV7-2 to TRBJ1-4; 7 bases fit TRBD1. The source was CD4+ T cells sorted from PBMCs, collected 10 days after the yellow fever booster vaccination. This receptor was taken from a man aged 18 to 30 who received the YFV17D yellow fever vaccine. The CDR3 sequence: CASSLDVWTGLATNEKLFF. The CDR3, as DNA: TGTGCCAGCAGCTTAGATGTCTGGACAGGCCTTGCAACTAATGAAAAACTGTTTTTT.